This record covers a single T cell receptor (beta chain). This clonotype was seen ten or more times. Its target antigen remains unknown. No per-base quality is available; no much larger clone lies one base away. Sequencing was performed on an Illumina Genome Analyzer IIx. Clones were called with MiXCR by TCRdb after fastp trimmed the public reads at Q25, and only in-frame beta chains were retained. Records with the same CDR3 protein are collapsed into one entry carrying the most frequent genes and DNA. The sample has around 54,000 distinct CDR3 sequences on record, around 6.7% of them singletons. Of the sample, roughly 17% falls within the top ten clones. This entry comes from a study of patients with pleural tuberculosis (dated by TCRdb to the mid-2010s). A distance of 8 bases separates the germline ends of V and J, which lose 2 bases and 0 bases respectively. The germline V gene encodes CDR1 MGHRA and CDR2 YSYEKL. Including cysteine and phenylalanine, the CDR3 has 15 amino acids. Kept here is only the CDR3 DNA, which spans 45 bases and is read in frame from base 1.

The chain employs TRBV4-1 and TRBJ2-1, with the D gene uncertain. The sequence was obtained from a human donor with pleural tuberculosis. The CDR3 region: CASSQLESSYNEQFF. The nucleotides are TGCGCCAGCAGCCAACTTGAAAGCTCCTACAATGAGCAGTTCTTC.